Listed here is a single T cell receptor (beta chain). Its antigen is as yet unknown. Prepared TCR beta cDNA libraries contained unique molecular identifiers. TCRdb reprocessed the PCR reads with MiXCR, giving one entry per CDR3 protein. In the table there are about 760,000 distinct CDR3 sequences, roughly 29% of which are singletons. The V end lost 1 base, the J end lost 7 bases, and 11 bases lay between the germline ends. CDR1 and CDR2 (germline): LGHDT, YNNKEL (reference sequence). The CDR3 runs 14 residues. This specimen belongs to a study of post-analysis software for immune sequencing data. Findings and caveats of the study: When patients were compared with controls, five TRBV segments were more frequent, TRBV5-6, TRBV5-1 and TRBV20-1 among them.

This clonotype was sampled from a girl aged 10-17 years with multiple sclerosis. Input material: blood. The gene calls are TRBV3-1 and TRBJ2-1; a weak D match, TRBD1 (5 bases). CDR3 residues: CASSQVPHRNEQFF. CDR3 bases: TGTGCCAGCAGCCAAGTCCCCCACAGGAATGAGCAGTTCTTC.